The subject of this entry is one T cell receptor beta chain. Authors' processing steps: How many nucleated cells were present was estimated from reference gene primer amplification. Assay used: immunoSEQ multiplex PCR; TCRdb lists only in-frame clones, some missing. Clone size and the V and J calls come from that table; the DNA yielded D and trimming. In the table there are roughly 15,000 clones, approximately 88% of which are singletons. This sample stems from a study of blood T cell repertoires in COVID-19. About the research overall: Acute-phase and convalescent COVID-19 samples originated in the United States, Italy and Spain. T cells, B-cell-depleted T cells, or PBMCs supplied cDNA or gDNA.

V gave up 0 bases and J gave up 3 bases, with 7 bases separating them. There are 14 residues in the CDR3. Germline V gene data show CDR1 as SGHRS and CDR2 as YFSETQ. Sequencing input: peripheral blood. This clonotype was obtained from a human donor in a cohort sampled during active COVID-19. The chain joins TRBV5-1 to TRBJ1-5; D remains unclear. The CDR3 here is CASSLGEVNQPQHF. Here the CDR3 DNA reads TGCGCCAGCAGCTTGGGAGAGGTCAATCAGCCCCAGCATTTT.